What follows are 9 T cell receptor beta chains derived from one specimen sequenced in a study of blood T cell repertoires in COVID-19. The protocol was immunoSEQ multiplex PCR, while the TCRdb copy is restricted to in-frame clones and leaves out a portion. The sample shows just under 95,000 clones, around three quarters of them seen only once. Sequences were obtained from peripheral blood. The receptors originated from a man aged 50 or older who had recovered from COVID-19.

V and J are TRBV5-1 and TRBJ2-6, with D possibly matching TRBD1 (6 bases). The CDR3 runs 17 residues. CDR1 and CDR2 (germline): SGHRS, YFSETQ. V gave up 0 bases and J gave up 4 bases, with 14 bases separating them. The CDR3 here is CASSLELTGYGANVLTF. Here the CDR3 DNA reads TGCGCCAGCAGCTTGGAACTAACAGGGTACGGGGCCAACGTCCTGACTTTC. Based on the CDR3 plus reference TRBV5-1 and TRBJ2-6, the full variable domain is KAGVTQTPRYLIKTRGQQVTLSCSPISGHRSVSWYQQTPGQGLQFLFEYFSETQRNKGNFPGRFSGRQFSNSRSEMNVSTLELGDSALYLCASSLELTGYGANVLTFGAGSRLTVL.

The chain carries TRBV4-2 and TRBJ2-7, with D maybe TRBD2 (6 bases). CDR1 LGHNA and CDR2 YNFKEQ come from the germline V gene. This CDR3 spans 12 amino acids. The germline V and J ends were trimmed by 0 bases and 7 bases, with 7 bases remaining between them. The chain's CDR3 is CASSQDRGEQYF. The CDR3 DNA follows: TGTGCCAGCAGCCAAGATCGGGGGGAGCAGTACTTC.

V and J are TRBV6-5 and TRBJ1-1, with 7 bases that match TRBD1. Germline CDR1 reads MNHEY; CDR2 reads SVGAGI. The CDR3 is made up of 14 amino acids. The junction had 8 bases not matched to a gene; V was cut back by 7 bases and J by 3 bases. The CDR3 nucleotides read TGTGCCAGCACCAGAGGGGGCTTGGACACTGAAGCTTTCTTT. Its protein product is CASTRGGLDTEAFF.

The chain uses TRBV30 and TRBJ1-2; 7 nucleotides match TRBD1. Looked up from germline, CDR1 is GTSNPN and CDR2 is SVGIG (reference sequence). This CDR3 has 13 amino acids. V gave up 1 base and J gave up 4 bases; unmatched junction bases: 3. CDR3: CAWSAGQTYGYTF. CDR3 bases: TGTGCCTGGAGTGCGGGACAGACCTATGGCTACACCTTC.

The J gene is TRBJ1-1, the V gene TRBV5-1; TRBD1 matches at 10 bases. The V gene end was trimmed by 6 bases and the J gene end by 5 bases; junction bases not matched to a gene: 7. Germline V lookup: CDR1 SGHRS, CDR2 YFSETQ. The CDR3 extends over 14 amino acids. Here the CDR3 DNA reads TGCGCCAGCAACCCGGGACAGGGGATTACTGAAGCTTTCTTT. It is translated as CASNPGQGITEAFF.

The rearrangement uses TRBV28 and TRBJ2-7, with 7 bases aligning to TRBD1. The germline gives CDR1 MDHEN, CDR2 SYDVKM. V trimming: 3 bases; J trimming: 1 base; junction bases outside the gene matches: 18. The CDR3 covers 19 residues. The chain's CDR3 is CASSLSMGTAPKNSYEQYF. The CDR3 nucleotides read TGTGCCAGCAGTTTGTCGATGGGGACAGCCCCCAAAAATTCCTACGAGCAGTACTTC. Together with reference TRBV28 and TRBJ2-7, the CDR3 gives the full variable domain: DVKVTQSSRYLVKRTGEKVFLECVQDMDHENMFWYRQDPGLGLRLIYFSYDVKMKEKGDIPEGYSVSREKKERFSLILESASTNQTSMYLCASSLSMGTAPKNSYEQYFGPGTRLTVT.

V is TRBV5-1 and J is TRBJ2-7, with 14 bases that match TRBD2. V lost 4 bases, J lost 8 bases, and 11 bases stayed unmatched. The CDR3 contains 16 residues. Germline V gene lookup returns CDR1 SGHRS and CDR2 YFSETQ. In DNA form, the CDR3 reads TGCGCCAGCAGCCCGGGACTAGCGGGAGCCTCCCGGCAGCAGTACTTC. This encodes CASSPGLAGASRQQYF.

This chain connects TRBV5-4 to TRBJ1-1, with D possibly TRBD1 on 6 matching bases. CDR1 is SGHNT, CDR2 YYREEE, per germline (reference sequence). CDR3 length: 14 amino acids. V was cut by 4 bases and J by 1 base, with 11 bases left in between. CDR3 loop: CASSGGQTNTEAFF. CDR3 DNA sequence: TGTGCCAGCAGCGGAGGACAGACGAACACTGAAGCTTTCTTT.

On this clone itself: A junction boundary mismatches the germline segment, possibly from a read error. J is TRBJ1-2 and V is TRBV2; TRBD1 agrees at 8 bases. In germline, CDR1 is SNHLY, CDR2 FYNNEI. CDR3 length: 13 residues. In DNA form, the CDR3 reads TGTGCCAGCACGGATGGGACAGGACGTCCCAAAGACTTC. Encoded protein: CASTDGTGRPKDF. Full variable domain (outside the CDR3, taken from reference TRBV2 and TRBJ1-2): EPEVTQTPSHQVTQMGQEVILRCVPISNHLYFYWYRQILGQKVEFLVSFYNNEISEKSEIFDDQFSVERPDGSNFTLKIRSTKLEDSAMYFCASTDGTGRPKDFGSGTRLTVV.